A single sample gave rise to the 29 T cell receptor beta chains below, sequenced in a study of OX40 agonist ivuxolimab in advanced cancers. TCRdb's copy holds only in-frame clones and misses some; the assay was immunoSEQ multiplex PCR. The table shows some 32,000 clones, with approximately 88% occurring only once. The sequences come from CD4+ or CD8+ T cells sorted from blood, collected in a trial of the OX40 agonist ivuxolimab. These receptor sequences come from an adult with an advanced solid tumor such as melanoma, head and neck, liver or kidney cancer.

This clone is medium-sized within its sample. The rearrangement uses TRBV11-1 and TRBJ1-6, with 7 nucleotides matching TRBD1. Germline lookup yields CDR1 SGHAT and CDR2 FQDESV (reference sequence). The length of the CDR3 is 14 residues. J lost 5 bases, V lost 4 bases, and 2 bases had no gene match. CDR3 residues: CASSYRGNNSPLHF. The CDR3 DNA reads TGTGCCAGCAGCTACAGGGGAAATAATTCACCCCTCCACTTT.

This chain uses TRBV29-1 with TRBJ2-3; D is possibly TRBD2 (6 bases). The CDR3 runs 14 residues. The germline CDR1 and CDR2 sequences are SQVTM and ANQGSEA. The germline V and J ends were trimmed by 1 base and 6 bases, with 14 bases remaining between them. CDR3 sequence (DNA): TGCAGCGTTGAAGCTCTCGACGGGGGTGATACGCAGTATTTT. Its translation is CSVEALDGGDTQYF.

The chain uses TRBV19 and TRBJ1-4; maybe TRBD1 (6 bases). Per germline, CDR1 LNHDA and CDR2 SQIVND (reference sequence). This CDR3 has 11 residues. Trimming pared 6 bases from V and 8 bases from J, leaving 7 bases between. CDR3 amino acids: CASSTGEKLFF. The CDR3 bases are TGTGCCAGTAGCACAGGGGAAAAACTGTTTTTT.

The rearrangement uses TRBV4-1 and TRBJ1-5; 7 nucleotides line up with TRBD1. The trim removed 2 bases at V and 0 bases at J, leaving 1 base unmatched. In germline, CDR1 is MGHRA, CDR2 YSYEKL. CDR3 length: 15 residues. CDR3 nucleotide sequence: TGCGCCAGCAGCCAAAACAGGGGTAGCAATCAGCCCCAGCATTTT. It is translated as CASSQNRGSNQPQHF.

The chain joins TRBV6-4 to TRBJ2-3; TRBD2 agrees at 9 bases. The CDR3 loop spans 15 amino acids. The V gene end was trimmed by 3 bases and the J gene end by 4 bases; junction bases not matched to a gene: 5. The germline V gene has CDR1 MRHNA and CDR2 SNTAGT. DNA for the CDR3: TGTGCCAGCAGTGAAGCCGCGGGGGGGCCAGATACGCAGTATTTT. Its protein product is CASSEAAGGPDTQYF.

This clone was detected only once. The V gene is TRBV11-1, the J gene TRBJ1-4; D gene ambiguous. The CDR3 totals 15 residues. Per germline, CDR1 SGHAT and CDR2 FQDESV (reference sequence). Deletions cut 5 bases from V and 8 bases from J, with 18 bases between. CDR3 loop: CASSLFLGPGEKLFF. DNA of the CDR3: TGTGCCAGCAGCCTTTTCCTCGGACCGGGAGAAAAACTGTTTTTT.

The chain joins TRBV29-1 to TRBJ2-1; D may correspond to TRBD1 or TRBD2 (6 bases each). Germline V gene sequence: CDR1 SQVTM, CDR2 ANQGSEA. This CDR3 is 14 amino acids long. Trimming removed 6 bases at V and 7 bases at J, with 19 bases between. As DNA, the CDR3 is TGCAGCGTCTCCCCTGCCCGGGGGCCAAATGAGCAGTTCTTC. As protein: CSVSPARGPNEQFF.

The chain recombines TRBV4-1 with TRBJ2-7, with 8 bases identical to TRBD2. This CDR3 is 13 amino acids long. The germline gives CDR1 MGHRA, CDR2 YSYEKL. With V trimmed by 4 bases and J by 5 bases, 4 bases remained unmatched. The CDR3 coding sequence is TGCGCCAGCAGCCTCGCGGGGGGCGACGAGCAGTACTTC. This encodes CASSLAGGDEQYF.

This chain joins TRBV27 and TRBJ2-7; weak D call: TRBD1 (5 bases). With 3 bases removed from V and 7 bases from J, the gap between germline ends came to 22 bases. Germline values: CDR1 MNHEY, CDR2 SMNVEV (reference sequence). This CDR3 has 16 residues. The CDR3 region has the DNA TGTGCCAGCAGTTTCCTGGACAAGGTTGGGTTGGGGGAGCAGTACTTC. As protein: CASSFLDKVGLGEQYF.

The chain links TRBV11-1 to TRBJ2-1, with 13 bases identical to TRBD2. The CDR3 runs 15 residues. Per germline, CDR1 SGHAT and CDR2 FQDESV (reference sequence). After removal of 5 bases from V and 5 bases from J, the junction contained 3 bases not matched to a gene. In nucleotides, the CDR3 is TGTGCCAGCAGCCAGGGACTAGCGGGGAACAATGAGCAGTTCTTC. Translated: CASSQGLAGNNEQFF.

The CDR3 nucleotides are TGCAGCGTTGAAAATAATGGCTACGAGCAGTACTTC. It translates to CSVENNGYEQYF. The chain links TRBV29-1 to TRBJ2-7; D call uncertain. V was pared by 2 bases and J by 3 bases, with 8 bases between. Germline lookup yields CDR1 SQVTM and CDR2 ANQGSEA. The CDR3 runs to 12 residues.

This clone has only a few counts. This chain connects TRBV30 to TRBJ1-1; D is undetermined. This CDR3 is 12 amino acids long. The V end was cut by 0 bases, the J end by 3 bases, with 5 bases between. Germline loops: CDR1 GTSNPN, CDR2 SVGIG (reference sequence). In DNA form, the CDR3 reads TGTGCCTGGAGTGTAAGTCACACTGAAGCTTTCTTT. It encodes CAWSVSHTEAFF. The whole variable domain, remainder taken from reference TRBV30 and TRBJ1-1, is SQTIHQWPATLVQPVGSPLSLECTVEGTSNPNLYWYRQAAGRGLQLLFYSVGIGQISSEVPQNLSASRPQDRQFILSSKKLLLSDSGFYLCAWSVSHTEAFFGQGTRLTVV.

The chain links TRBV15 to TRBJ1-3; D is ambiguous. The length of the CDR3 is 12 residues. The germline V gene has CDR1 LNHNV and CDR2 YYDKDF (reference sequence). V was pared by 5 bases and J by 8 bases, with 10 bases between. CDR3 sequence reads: CATSFPGDTIYF. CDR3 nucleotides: TGTGCCACCAGCTTCCCCGGGGACACCATATATTTT.

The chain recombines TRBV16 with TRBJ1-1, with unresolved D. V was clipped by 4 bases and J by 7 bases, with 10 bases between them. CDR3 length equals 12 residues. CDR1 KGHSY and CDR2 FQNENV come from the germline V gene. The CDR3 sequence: CASSRPGDEAFF. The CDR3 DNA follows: TGTGCCAGCAGCCGCCCCGGAGATGAAGCTTTCTTT.

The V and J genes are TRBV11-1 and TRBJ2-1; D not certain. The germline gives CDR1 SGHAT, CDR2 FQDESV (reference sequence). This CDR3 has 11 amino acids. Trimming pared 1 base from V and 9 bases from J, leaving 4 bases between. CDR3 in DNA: TGTGCCAGCAGCTTAGGCAGTGAGCAGTTCTTC. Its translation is CASSLGSEQFF.

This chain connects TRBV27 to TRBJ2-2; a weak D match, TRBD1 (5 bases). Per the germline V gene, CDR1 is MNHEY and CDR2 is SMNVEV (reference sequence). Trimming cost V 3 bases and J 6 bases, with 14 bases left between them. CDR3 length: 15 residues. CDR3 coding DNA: TGTGCCAGCAGTTTTTACTCCAGGGCGGCCGGGGAGCTGTTTTTT. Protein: CASSFYSRAAGELFF.

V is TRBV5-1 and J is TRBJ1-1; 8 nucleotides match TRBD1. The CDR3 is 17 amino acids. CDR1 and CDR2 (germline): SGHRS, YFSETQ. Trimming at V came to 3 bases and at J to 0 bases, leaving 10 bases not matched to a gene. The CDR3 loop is CASSSGTGPRMNTEAFF. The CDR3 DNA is TGCGCCAGCAGCTCCGGGACAGGCCCCAGAATGAACACTGAAGCTTTCTTT. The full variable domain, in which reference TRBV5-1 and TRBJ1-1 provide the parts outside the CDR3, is KAGVTQTPRYLIKTRGQQVTLSCSPISGHRSVSWYQQTPGQGLQFLFEYFSETQRNKGNFPGRFSGRQFSNSRSEMNVSTLELGDSALYLCASSSGTGPRMNTEAFFGQGTRLTVV.

The CDR3 DNA sequence: TGTGCCAGCAGCGTAGGGACTAGCGGGGCCTACGAGCAGTACTTC. Translation gives CASSVGTSGAYEQYF. The rearrangement uses TRBV9 and TRBJ2-7; 12 positions match TRBD2. The germline CDR1 and CDR2 sequences are SGDLS and YYNGEE. The CDR3 spans 15 residues. Germline trimming cut 0 bases from V and 2 bases from J; bases unmatched to any gene: 0.

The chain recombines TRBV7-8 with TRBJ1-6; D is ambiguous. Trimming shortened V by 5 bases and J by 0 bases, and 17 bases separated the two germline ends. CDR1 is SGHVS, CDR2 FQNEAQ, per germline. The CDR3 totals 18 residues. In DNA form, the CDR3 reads TGTGCCAGCAGCATCCACCTCTCGGAGGGCTCCTATAATTCACCCCTCCACTTT. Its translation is CASSIHLSEGSYNSPLHF.

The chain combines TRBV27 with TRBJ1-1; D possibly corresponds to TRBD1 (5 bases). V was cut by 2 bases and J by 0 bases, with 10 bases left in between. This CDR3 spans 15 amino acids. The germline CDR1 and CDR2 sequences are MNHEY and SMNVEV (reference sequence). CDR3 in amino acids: CASSLAWGMNTEAFF. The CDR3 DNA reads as TGTGCCAGCAGTTTAGCCTGGGGGATGAACACTGAAGCTTTCTTT.

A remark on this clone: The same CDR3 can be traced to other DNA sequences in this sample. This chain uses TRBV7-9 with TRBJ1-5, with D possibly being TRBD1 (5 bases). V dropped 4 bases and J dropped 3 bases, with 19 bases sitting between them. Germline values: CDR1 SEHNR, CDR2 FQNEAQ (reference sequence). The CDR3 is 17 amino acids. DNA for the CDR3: TGTGCCAGCAGCTCAAACAGAGAAGGGGATGCCAATCAGCCCCAGCATTTT. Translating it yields CASSSNREGDANQPQHF.

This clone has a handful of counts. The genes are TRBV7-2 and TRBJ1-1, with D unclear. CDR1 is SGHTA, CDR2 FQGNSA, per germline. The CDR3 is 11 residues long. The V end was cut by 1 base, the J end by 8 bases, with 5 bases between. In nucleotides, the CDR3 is TGTGCCAGCAGCTTAGGGCGGGAAGCTTTCTTT. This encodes CASSLGREAFF.

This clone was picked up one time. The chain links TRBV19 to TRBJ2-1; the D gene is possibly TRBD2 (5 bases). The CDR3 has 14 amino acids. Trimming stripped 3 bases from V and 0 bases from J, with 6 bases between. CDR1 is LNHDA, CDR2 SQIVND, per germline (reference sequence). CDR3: CASSMGSSYNEQFF. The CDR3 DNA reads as TGTGCCAGTAGTATGGGGAGCTCCTACAATGAGCAGTTCTTC.

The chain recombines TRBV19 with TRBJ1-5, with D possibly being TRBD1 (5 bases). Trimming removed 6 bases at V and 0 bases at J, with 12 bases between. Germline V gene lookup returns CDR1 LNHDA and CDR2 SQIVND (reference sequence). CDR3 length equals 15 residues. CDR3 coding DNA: TGTGCCAGTAGGGAACAGGAGTATAGCAATCAGCCCCAGCATTTT. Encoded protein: CASREQEYSNQPQHF. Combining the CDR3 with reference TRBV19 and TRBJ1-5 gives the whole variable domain DGGITQSPKYLFRKEGQNVTLSCEQNLNHDAMYWYRQDPGQGLRLIYYSQIVNDFQKGDIAEGYSVSREKKESFPLTVTSAQKNPTAFYLCASREQEYSNQPQHFGDGTRLSIL.

This CDR3 is CASNTGRKKRAYEQYF. The DNA for the CDR3 is TGTGCCAGCAATACAGGACGGAAGAAACGGGCCTACGAGCAGTACTTC. This rearrangement joins TRBV28 to TRBJ2-7; D possibly corresponds to TRBD1 (5 bases). Trimming stripped 7 bases from V and 2 bases from J, with 21 bases between. This CDR3 has 16 residues. CDR1 is MDHEN, CDR2 SYDVKM, per germline.

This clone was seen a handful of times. CDR3 residues: CASSLSGSSYEQYF. For the CDR3, the DNA is TGTGCCAGCAGCTTGAGCGGGAGCTCCTACGAGCAGTACTTC. The chain couples TRBV5-6 to TRBJ2-7; the match to TRBD2 covers 8 bases. V lost 1 base and J lost 0; bases outside the gene matches: 0. CDR1 SGHDT and CDR2 YYEEEE come from the germline V gene. The CDR3 runs to 14 residues.

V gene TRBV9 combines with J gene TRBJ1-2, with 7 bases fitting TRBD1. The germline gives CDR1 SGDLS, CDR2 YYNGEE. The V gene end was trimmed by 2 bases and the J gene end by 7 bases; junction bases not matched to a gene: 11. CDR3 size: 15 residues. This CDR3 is CASSVPGTVASGYTF. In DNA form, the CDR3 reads TGTGCCAGCAGCGTCCCCGGGACAGTTGCCTCTGGCTACACCTTC.

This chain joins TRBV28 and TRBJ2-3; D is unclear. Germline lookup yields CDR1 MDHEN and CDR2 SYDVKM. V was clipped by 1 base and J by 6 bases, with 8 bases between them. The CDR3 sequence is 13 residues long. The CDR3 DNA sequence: TGTGCCAGCAGTTTATTGATTGGGGATACGCAGTATTTT. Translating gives CASSLLIGDTQYF.

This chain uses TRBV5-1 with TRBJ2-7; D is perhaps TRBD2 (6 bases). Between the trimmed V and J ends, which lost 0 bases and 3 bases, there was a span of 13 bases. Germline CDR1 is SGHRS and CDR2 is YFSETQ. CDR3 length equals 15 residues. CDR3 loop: CASSLEWEAFYEQYF. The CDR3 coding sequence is TGCGCCAGCAGCTTGGAGTGGGAGGCCTTCTACGAGCAGTACTTC.